The 22 T cell receptor beta chains given below trace back to one sample, sequenced in a study of blood T cell repertoires in COVID-19. Profiling relied on immunoSEQ multiplex PCR, and the TCRdb table lists in-frame clones only, not all of them. The data show about 220,000 clones, with about 86% seen just once and 3% held by the top ten. The sequencing input was peripheral blood. Every receptor here comes from a woman younger than 45 who had recovered from COVID-19.

V is TRBV28 and J is TRBJ1-2, with D possibly TRBD1 on 5 matching bases. Germline values: CDR1 MDHEN, CDR2 SYDVKM. The CDR3 extends over 15 amino acids. V lost 2 bases and J 4 bases, leaving 14 bases between the germline ends. The chain's CDR3 is CASSLGAGQAYGYTF. In nucleotides, the CDR3 is TGTGCCAGCAGTTTAGGGGCAGGGCAGGCCTATGGCTACACCTTC.

The V call is TRBV7-9, the J call TRBJ2-3; 8 nucleotides match TRBD2. Germline V gene lookup returns CDR1 SEHNR and CDR2 FQNEAQ (reference sequence). The CDR3 is 16 residues long. V gave up 5 bases and J gave up 5 bases; unmatched junction bases: 12. CDR3 residues: CASSIGAGGPGDTQYF. In DNA form, the CDR3 reads TGTGCCAGCAGCATAGGTGCGGGAGGACCCGGAGATACGCAGTATTTT.

The chain combines TRBV5-1 with TRBJ2-7; perhaps TRBD1 as D (6 bases). This CDR3 is 12 amino acids long. Germline V lookup: CDR1 SGHRS, CDR2 YFSETQ. With 4 bases removed from V and 3 bases from J, the gap between germline ends came to 8 bases. As DNA, the CDR3 is TGCGCCAGCAGCGCGGACAGCTACGAGCAGTACTTC. Encoded protein: CASSADSYEQYF.

V and J are TRBV5-6 and TRBJ2-7; tentative D call: TRBD2 (5 bases). The CDR3 is 12 amino acids. Germline-derived CDR1 and CDR2 are SGHDT and YYEEEE. V was cut by 4 bases and J by 5 bases, with 10 bases left in between. CDR3 residues: CASSPVGDEQYF. CDR3 coding DNA: TGTGCCAGCAGCCCAGTCGGGGACGAGCAGTACTTC.

J is TRBJ1-1 and V is TRBV29-1, with D tentatively TRBD1 (5 bases). The germline CDR1 and CDR2 sequences are SQVTM and ANQGSEA. This CDR3 contains 13 residues. Between the trimmed V and J ends, which lost 7 bases and 4 bases, there was a span of 16 bases. The CDR3 sequence is CSGGGRSGTEAFF. In nucleotides, the CDR3 is TGCAGCGGTGGGGGGAGATCCGGCACTGAAGCTTTCTTT.

The V and J genes are TRBV29-1 and TRBJ2-1; 10 positions match TRBD2. The V gene end was trimmed by 5 bases and the J gene end by 7 bases; junction bases not matched to a gene: 20. The length of the CDR3 is 18 residues. Germline CDR1 is SQVTM and CDR2 is ANQGSEA. The CDR3 region is CSVPPRTSGPGFENEQFF. Written as DNA, the CDR3 is TGCAGCGTTCCCCCTCGGACTAGCGGACCTGGCTTTGAGAATGAGCAGTTCTTC.

This clone has more than one count but fewer than ten. V and J are TRBV28 and TRBJ1-5, with TRBD1 identical over 7 bases. The CDR3 sequence is 13 residues long. Germline V CDR1 and CDR2: MDHEN, SYDVKM. V lost 8 bases, J lost 7 bases, and 8 bases stayed unmatched. CDR3 in DNA: TGTGCCAGCCGGGAGGGGGCGGGGCAGCCCCAGCATTTT. Encoded protein: CASREGAGQPQHF.

The rearrangement uses TRBV7-9 and TRBJ2-1, with TRBD2 matching 7 bases. CDR1 SEHNR and CDR2 FQNEAQ come from the germline V gene (reference sequence). This CDR3 has 14 amino acids. Trimming at V came to 2 bases and at J to 8 bases, leaving 6 bases not matched to a gene. CDR3 in DNA: TGTGCCAGCAGCTTATGGAGGGAGGGGCATGAGCAGTTCTTC. Residues: CASSLWREGHEQFF.

CDR3 nucleotides: TGTGCCAGCAGTCGGACAGGGGGCTCCTATGGCTACACCTTC. Encoded protein: CASSRTGGSYGYTF. The chain couples TRBV2 to TRBJ1-2; 11 nucleotides align to TRBD1. V dropped 5 bases and J dropped 4; count of bases not matched to a gene: 3. Germline V gene data show CDR1 as SNHLY and CDR2 as FYNNEI. This CDR3 has 14 amino acids.

The chain recombines TRBV9 with TRBJ1-1, with 8 bases lining up with TRBD1. Germline assignment: CDR1 SGDLS and CDR2 YYNGEE. CDR3 length equals 14 residues. The trim removed 2 bases at V and 11 bases at J, leaving 11 bases unmatched. As DNA, the CDR3 is TGTGCCAGCAGCGTGGACCCGGGACAGGACCGTGCTTTCTTT. This encodes CASSVDPGQDRAFF.

V usage is TRBV18 and J usage is TRBJ1-1; D might be TRBD1 (5 bases). Trimming took off 3 bases at V and 7 bases at J, with 9 bases between the two ends. Germline loops: CDR1 KGHSH, CDR2 LQKENI. This CDR3 contains 12 residues. The CDR3 sequence is CASSPGGIEAFF. CDR3 bases: TGTGCCAGCTCACCGGGGGGGATTGAAGCTTTCTTT.

The genes are TRBV30 and TRBJ1-2; 9 bases are a match to TRBD1. This CDR3 is built from 14 residues. The junction had 7 bases not matched to a gene; V was cut back by 3 bases and J by 5 bases. The V gene's germline CDR1 is GTSNPN and CDR2 SVGIG (reference sequence). CDR3 DNA: TGTGCCTGGAGGGGCCGGGACAGGGCTTATGGCTACACCTTC. Protein product: CAWRGRDRAYGYTF. Full variable domain (outside the CDR3, taken from reference TRBV30 and TRBJ1-2): SQTIHQWPATLVQPVGSPLSLECTVEGTSNPNLYWYRQAAGRGLQLLFYSVGIGQISSEVPQNLSASRPQDRQFILSSKKLLLSDSGFYLCAWRGRDRAYGYTFGSGTRLTVV.

J is TRBJ2-7 and V is TRBV5-1; 7 bases match TRBD1. The CDR3 length is 15 residues. V shed 0 bases, J shed 0 bases, and the junction held 3 bases outside the gene matches. Germline CDR1 SGHRS, CDR2 YFSETQ. In DNA form, the CDR3 reads TGCGCCAGCAGCTTGGCTCAGGGGGACTCCTACGAGCAGTACTTC. Translated: CASSLAQGDSYEQYF.

The chain carries TRBV7-6 and TRBJ2-5; 10 bases are shared with TRBD2. The ends lost 1 base at V and 4 bases at J; junction bases unmatched: 15. The CDR3 runs 19 residues. Germline loops: CDR1 SGHVS, CDR2 FNYEAQ. For the CDR3, the DNA is TGTGCCAGCAGCTTAGAGGCTAGCGGGAGAATGTCAATGGGAGAGACCCAGTACTTC. This gives the protein CASSLEASGRMSMGETQYF.

The rearrangement uses TRBV2 and TRBJ2-1, with 12 bases that match TRBD2. The trim removed 0 bases at V and 1 base at J, leaving 10 bases unmatched. The length of the CDR3 is 20 residues. CDR1 and CDR2 from the germline V gene are SNHLY and FYNNEI. The CDR3 DNA reads TGTGCCAGCAGTGAAGCGGCGATTAAGACTAGCGGGAGTTCCTACAATGAGCAGTTCTTC. Translation gives CASSEAAIKTSGSSYNEQFF.

The rearrangement uses TRBV2 and TRBJ2-1; 8 bases align to TRBD1. This CDR3 is 14 amino acids long. Germline CDR1 is SNHLY and CDR2 is FYNNEI. V was clipped by 4 bases and J by 3 bases; unmatched bases: 2. The CDR3 spells CASSGDRSYNEQFF. The CDR3 bases are TGTGCCAGCAGTGGGGACAGGAGCTACAATGAGCAGTTCTTC.

This clone has only one observation. The CDR3 loop reads CASSPQEEKLFF. The DNA for the CDR3 is TGTGCCAGCTCACCACAGGAGGAAAAACTGTTTTTT. This chain connects TRBV18 to TRBJ1-4, with unresolved D. The CDR3 runs to 12 residues. The germline V gene encodes CDR1 KGHSH and CDR2 LQKENI. The V end was cut by 1 base, the J end by 8 bases, with 5 bases between.

The rearrangement uses TRBV5-6 and TRBJ2-7; 8 bases are shared with TRBD2. The germline CDR1 and CDR2 sequences are SGHDT and YYEEEE. This CDR3 spans 15 amino acids. J was trimmed by 4 bases and V by 2 bases; bases with no gene match: 8. The CDR3 DNA reads TGTGCCAGCAGCTTCCGTGCGGGAGGTCTGTACGAGCAGTACTTC. It yields the protein CASSFRAGGLYEQYF.

CDR3 sequence reads: CASSERASGPQSEQFF. CDR3 coding DNA: TGTGCCAGCAGTGAAAGGGCGAGCGGACCCCAGTCTGAGCAGTTCTTC. The gene calls are TRBV6-1 and TRBJ2-1; possibly TRBD2 for D (5 bases). The CDR3 spans 16 residues. V was trimmed by 2 bases and J by 9 bases, leaving 20 bases between them. Germline CDR1 reads MNHNS; CDR2 reads SASEGT.

The chain uses TRBV5-1 and TRBJ2-3; TRBD2 matches 10 bases. Germline CDR1 SGHRS, CDR2 YFSETQ. The CDR3 spans 14 residues. V trimming: 5 bases; J trimming: 4 bases; junction bases outside the gene matches: 4. The CDR3 DNA reads as TGCGCCAGCAGTCCGGGACTAGCGTCAGATACGCAGTATTTT. As protein: CASSPGLASDTQYF.

The gene calls are TRBV11-1 and TRBJ2-7; 7 nucleotides align to TRBD1. This CDR3 contains 15 residues. Germline V gene data show CDR1 as SGHAT and CDR2 as FQDESV (reference sequence). Losses at the gene ends were 0 bases for V and 2 bases for J; bases not matched to a gene: 4. CDR3 in amino acids: CASSLAGTDPYEQYF. CDR3 DNA: TGTGCCAGCAGCTTAGCGGGGACAGATCCCTACGAGCAGTACTTC.

The chain is built from TRBV2 and TRBJ2-7, with TRBD1 identical over 9 bases. This CDR3 comprises 13 residues. Germline CDR1 and CDR2: SNHLY and FYNNEI. V gave up 5 bases and J gave up 6 bases; unmatched junction bases: 5. The DNA for the CDR3 is TGTGCCAGCAGTAGGGACAGGGAGCGCGAGCAGTACTTC. This gives the protein CASSRDREREQYF.